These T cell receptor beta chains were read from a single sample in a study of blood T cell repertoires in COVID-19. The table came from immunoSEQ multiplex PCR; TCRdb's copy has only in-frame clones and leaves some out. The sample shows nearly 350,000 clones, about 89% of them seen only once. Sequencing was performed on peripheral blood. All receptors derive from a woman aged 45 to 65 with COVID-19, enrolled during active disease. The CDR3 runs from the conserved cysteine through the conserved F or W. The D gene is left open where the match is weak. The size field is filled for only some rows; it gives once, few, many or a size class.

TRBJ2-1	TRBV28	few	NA	CASSPGYNEQFF	TGTGCCAGCAGTCCCGGGTACAATGAGCAGTTCTTC
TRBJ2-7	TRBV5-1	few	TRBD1	CASSSTGVYEQYF	TGCGCCAGCAGCTCCACAGGGGTCTACGAGCAGTACTTC
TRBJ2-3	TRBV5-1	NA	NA	CASSLYAGAGDTQYF	TGCGCCAGCAGCTTGTATGCGGGGGCGGGGGATACGCAGTATTTT
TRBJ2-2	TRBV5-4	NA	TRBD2	CASSTGTSGAGGELFF	TGTGCCAGCAGCACCGGGACTAGCGGGGCGGGCGGGGAGCTGTTTTTT
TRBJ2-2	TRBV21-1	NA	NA	CASSKRLVLAGQGAAGELFF	TGTGCCAGCAGCAAACGATTGGTTTTGGCAGGACAGGGGGCCGCCGGGGAGCTGTTTTTT
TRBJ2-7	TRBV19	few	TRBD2	CASSSYLAGPFYEQYF	TGTGCCAGTAGTAGCTACCTAGCGGGACCCTTCTACGAGCAGTACTTC
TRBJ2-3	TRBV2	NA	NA	CASSDYTGDTQYF	TGTGCCAGCAGTGACTATACAGGAGATACGCAGTATTTT
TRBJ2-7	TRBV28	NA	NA	CASRSQGPEQYF	TGTGCCAGCAGATCACAGGGTCCCGAGCAGTACTTC
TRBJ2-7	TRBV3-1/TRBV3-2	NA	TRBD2	CASSHSRRTSGKERPYEQYF	TGTGCCAGCAGCCATTCTAGGAGAACTAGCGGGAAAGAGCGCCCCTACGAGCAGTACTTC
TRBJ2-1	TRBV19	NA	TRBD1	CASHRGTGSYNEQFF	TGTGCCTCTCACAGGGGGACAGGCTCCTACAATGAGCAGTTCTTC
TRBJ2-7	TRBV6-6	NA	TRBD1	CASSYSQGAPEQYF	TGTGCCAGCAGTTACAGTCAGGGGGCCCCCGAGCAGTACTTC
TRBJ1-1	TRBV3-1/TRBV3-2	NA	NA	CASSLVSADTEAFF	TGTGCCAGCAGCCTGGTCTCGGCGGACACTGAAGCTTTCTTT
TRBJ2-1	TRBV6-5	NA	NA	CASSRSGTHNEQFF	TGTGCCAGCAGCCGATCGGGAACACACAATGAGCAGTTCTTC
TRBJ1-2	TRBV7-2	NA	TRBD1	CASSLVLAGGYGYTF	TGTGCCAGCAGCTTAGTACTGGCAGGGGGATATGGCTACACCTTC
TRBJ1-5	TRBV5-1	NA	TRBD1	CASSLTTGAQPQHF	TGCGCCAGCAGCTTGACGACAGGGGCCCAGCCCCAGCATTTT
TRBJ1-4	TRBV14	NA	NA	CASSQELRYNEKLFF	TGTGCCAGCAGCCAAGAGCTGCGGTATAATGAAAAACTGTTTTTT
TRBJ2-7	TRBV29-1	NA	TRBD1	CSGLGQGAYEQYF	TGCAGCGGCCTGGGACAGGGGGCGTACGAGCAGTACTTC
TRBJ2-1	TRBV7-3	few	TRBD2	CASSYKASGIRMNEQFF	TGTGCCAGCAGCTACAAGGCTAGCGGGATTCGGATGAATGAGCAGTTCTTC
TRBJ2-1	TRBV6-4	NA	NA	CASSALPAGATYNEQFF	TGTGCCAGCAGTGCCCTTCCTGCAGGGGCGACCTACAATGAGCAGTTCTTC
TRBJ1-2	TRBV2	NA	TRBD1	CASTHPDRGHGYTF	TGTGCCAGCACCCATCCGGACAGGGGCCATGGCTACACCTTC
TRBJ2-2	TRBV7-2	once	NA	CASSFRMGAAGELFF	TGTGCCAGCAGCTTTCGGATGGGGGCCGCGGGGGAGCTGTTTTTT
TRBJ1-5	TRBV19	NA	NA	CASSMIGERGNQPQHF	TGTGCCAGTAGTATGATAGGGGAAAGGGGCAATCAGCCCCAGCATTTT
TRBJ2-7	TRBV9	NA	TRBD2	CASSVEVSGSLFEQYF	TGTGCCAGCAGCGTAGAGGTTAGCGGGAGTTTATTCGAGCAGTACTTC
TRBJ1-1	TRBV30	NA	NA	CAWKNSFWNTEAFF	TGTGCCTGGAAAAACTCTTTCTGGAACACTGAAGCTTTCTTT
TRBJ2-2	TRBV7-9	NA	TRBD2	CASSFIAGESTGELFF	TGTGCCAGCAGCTTCATAGCGGGAGAGTCGACCGGGGAGCTGTTTTTT
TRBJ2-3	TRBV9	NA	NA	CASSVDHTDTQYF	TGTGCCAGCAGCGTAGATCACACAGATACGCAGTATTTT
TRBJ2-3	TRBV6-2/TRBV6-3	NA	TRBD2	CASSYGGLAGGVTDTQYF	TGTGCCAGCAGTTACGGCGGACTAGCGGGAGGGGTCACAGATACGCAGTATTTT
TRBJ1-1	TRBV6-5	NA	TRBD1	CASKSTGGMTEAFF	TGTGCCAGCAAGAGTACAGGGGGGATGACTGAAGCTTTCTTT
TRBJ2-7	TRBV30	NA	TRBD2	CAWSLLAGRAYEQYF	TGTGCCTGGAGCCTACTAGCGGGAAGGGCCTACGAGCAGTACTTC
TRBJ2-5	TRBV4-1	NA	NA	CASSQDPGRPETQYF	TGCGCCAGCAGCCAAGATCCGGGGAGACCCGAGACCCAGTACTTC
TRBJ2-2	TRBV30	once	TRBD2	CAWTAGVSTGELFF	TGTGCCTGGACAGCGGGAGTATCAACCGGGGAGCTGTTTTTT
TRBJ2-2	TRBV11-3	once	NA	CASSLGQATGELFF	TGTGCCAGCAGCTTAGGCCAGGCCACCGGGGAGCTGTTTTTT
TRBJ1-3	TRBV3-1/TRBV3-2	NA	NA	CASSKQGSGNTIYF	TGTGCCAGCAGCAAACAGGGCTCTGGAAACACCATATATTTT
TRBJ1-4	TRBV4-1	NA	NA	CASSQAAQDKNEKLFF	TGCGCCAGCAGCCAAGCGGCCCAGGACAAGAATGAAAAACTGTTTTTT
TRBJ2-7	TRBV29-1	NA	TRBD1	CSVDGTGGDEQYF	TGCAGCGTTGATGGGACAGGGGGCGACGAGCAGTACTTC
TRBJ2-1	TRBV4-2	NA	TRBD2	CASSQGTSGRNYNEQFF	TGTGCCAGCAGCCAAGGCACTAGCGGGAGGAACTACAATGAGCAGTTCTTC
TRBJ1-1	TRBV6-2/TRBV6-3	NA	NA	CASSSVRGADTEAFF	TGTGCCAGCAGTAGCGTCCGGGGGGCTGACACTGAAGCTTTCTTT
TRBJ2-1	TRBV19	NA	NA	CASSIQGLAIQDSEQFF	TGTGCCAGTAGTATCCAGGGGTTGGCCATTCAGGACAGTGAGCAGTTCTTC
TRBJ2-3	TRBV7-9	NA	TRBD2	CASSSGLAVTDTQYF	TGTGCCAGCAGCTCAGGACTAGCGGTTACAGATACGCAGTATTTT
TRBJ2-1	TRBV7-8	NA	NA	CASSRPVERYNEQFF	TGTGCCAGCAGCCGCCCCGTGGAGCGCTACAATGAGCAGTTCTTC
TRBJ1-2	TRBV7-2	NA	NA	CASRTGRTTYGYTF	TGTGCCAGCAGGACCGGGAGAACGACATATGGCTACACCTTC
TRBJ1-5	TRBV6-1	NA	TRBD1	CASSEGTGNLQPQHF	TGTGCCAGCAGTGAGGGGACAGGAAACTTACAGCCCCAGCATTTT
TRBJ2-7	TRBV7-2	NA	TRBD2	CASSLVRLAGASYEQYF	TGTGCCAGCAGCTTAGTTAGGCTAGCGGGAGCTTCCTACGAGCAGTACTTC
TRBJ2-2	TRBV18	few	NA	CASSPQKPKSGELFF	TGTGCCAGCTCACCACAGAAGCCAAAGTCCGGGGAGCTGTTTTTT
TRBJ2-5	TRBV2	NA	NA	CASRQETTVAQGTQYF	TGTGCCAGCAGACAGGAGACGACAGTCGCCCAAGGGACCCAGTACTTC
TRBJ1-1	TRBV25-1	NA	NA	CASSVRNTEAFF	TGTGCCAGCAGTGTCAGGAACACTGAAGCTTTCTTT
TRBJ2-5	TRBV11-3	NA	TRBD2	CASSLRTSGGETQYF	TGTGCCAGCAGCCTCAGGACTAGCGGGGGGGAGACCCAGTACTTC
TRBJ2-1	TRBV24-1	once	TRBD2	CATSDLAAGGSEQFF	TGTGCCACCAGTGACCTCGCGGCGGGAGGCTCTGAGCAGTTCTTC